The T cell receptor beta chain described here comes from a study of T cell responses to AZD1222 COVID-19 vaccine. Broader study findings: In a largely white British group with more females than males, clonal diversity was possibly underestimated. Regions 160-218 and 743-854 dominated among vaccine-associated CD4 TCRs spanning spike. Unmutated regions of variants are reportedly targeted by nearly half of spike-specific TCRs.

This clone came up many times. The antigen remains undetermined. Profiling relied on immunoSEQ multiplex PCR, and the TCRdb table lists in-frame clones only, not all of them. The sample shows 150,000 to 200,000 clones, around 92% of them seen only once. Both about-4-week and about-12-week second-dose recipients were combined. Looked up from germline, CDR1 is GTSNPN and CDR2 is SVGIG (reference sequence). This CDR3 contains 16 residues. Unmatched junction bases numbered 14, after V lost 3 bases and J lost 4 bases. The sample consisted of peripheral blood, taken 28 days after the second AZD1222 dose. V usage is TRBV30 and J usage is TRBJ1-1, with 7 bases fitting TRBD1. The receptor was isolated from an adult who received the AZD1222 COVID-19 vaccine. The CDR3 sequence is CAWRSRQGYFTTEAFF. The CDR3 DNA sequence: TGTGCCTGGAGATCTAGACAGGGCTACTTCACCACTGAAGCTTTCTTT.